These 6 T cell receptor beta chains share one sample of origin, sequenced in a study of blood T cell repertoires in COVID-19. This table comes from immunoSEQ multiplex PCR, and its TCRdb copy is limited to in-frame clones, with some not included. Here the sample spans roughly 230,000 clones, 85% to 90% being singletons. Sequenced input: peripheral blood. Receptors originate from a woman aged 40 to 49 who had recovered from COVID-19.

J is TRBJ1-1 and V is TRBV5-1; D gene uncertain. Germline V gene sequence: CDR1 SGHRS, CDR2 YFSETQ. V lost 0 bases and J 0 bases, leaving 3 bases between the germline ends. The CDR3 spans 13 residues. The CDR3 nucleotides read TGCGCCAGCAGCTTGGCCGTGAACACTGAAGCTTTCTTT. Translated: CASSLAVNTEAFF.

V gene TRBV12-3 or TRBV12-4 combines with J gene TRBJ2-1, with D unresolved. The CDR3 spans 12 residues. Trimming took 2 bases from V and 5 from J, leaving 4 bases between them. CDR3 bases: TGTGCCAGCAGTTTACAGAACAATGAGCAGTTCTTC. This gives the protein CASSLQNNEQFF.

The chain couples TRBV6-5 to TRBJ1-5; D is undetermined. The germline CDR1 and CDR2 sequences are MNHEY and SVGAGI. V lost 5 bases to trimming and J lost 3 bases, with 14 bases between them. This CDR3 region has 15 residues. The CDR3 DNA is TGTGCCAGCAGTCCTTCTTTAGTTTACAATCAGCCCCAGCATTTT. This codes for CASSPSLVYNQPQHF.

The chain has TRBV5-1 and TRBJ1-2; perhaps TRBD1 as D (6 bases). CDR3 length: 14 amino acids. Trimming pared 4 bases from V and 6 bases from J, leaving 16 bases between. Looked up from germline, CDR1 is SGHRS and CDR2 is YFSETQ. The CDR3 sequence: CASSNGAQGNGYTF. DNA for the CDR3: TGCGCCAGCAGCAATGGCGCACAGGGAAATGGCTACACCTTC.

The V gene is TRBV19, the J gene TRBJ2-3; 8 nucleotides line up with TRBD2. V lost 7 bases and J lost 4; bases outside the gene matches: 4. Germline CDR1 and CDR2: LNHDA and SQIVND (reference sequence). The CDR3 is made up of 13 amino acids. CDR3 in amino acids: CASTGLVSDTQYF. DNA for the CDR3: TGTGCCAGTACGGGACTAGTCTCAGATACGCAGTATTTT.

The chain uses TRBV5-8 and TRBJ2-1; 15 positions match TRBD2. CDR1 and CDR2 from the germline V gene are SGHTS and YDEGEE. The J segment lost 2 bases and the V segment lost 4 bases, leaving 7 bases of the junction unmatched. The CDR3 covers 18 residues. The CDR3 nucleotides are TGTGCCAGCAGCGCCGGACTAGCGGGAGGGTACGCCTACAATGAGCAGTTCTTC. Translating gives CASSAGLAGGYAYNEQFF.